This note documents a single TCR beta chain sequence. No antigen is known for it. The data are from a study of shared clonotypes between healthy human individuals. As for the study in general: Three plates were used per donor for CD4 naive, three for CD4 memory, two for CD8 naive and one for CD8 memory.

Findings and limits, study-wide: Sorted-subset sequencing was shown by rarefaction to be incomplete despite large depth. The sole specimen, blood, was sampled, and tissue repertoires likely differ.

CDR1 and CDR2 (germline): KGHSH, LQKENI. This CDR3 contains 14 residues. V dropped 2 bases and J dropped 2 bases, with 10 bases sitting between them. Every subset had its genomic DNA shared out evenly among several immunoSEQ plates. TCRdb's copy holds only in-frame clones and misses some; the assay was immunoSEQ multiplex PCR. Of approximately 2.3 million clones detected, approximately 95% appear once; the ten largest clones hold 0.35% to 0.45%. The sample consisted of naive CD4+ T cells from PBMCs. The sample's subset: CD45RA+ positively selected. The chain combines TRBV18 with TRBJ2-7; no clear D. This TCR derives from a man aged 18 to 29 in good health. Some clones in this sample may be carry-over from other donors' samples. CDR3 nucleotides: TGTGCCAGCTCACCATATCTCAGACCCTACGAGCAGTACTTC. It yields the protein CASSPYLRPYEQYF.